Here is one T cell receptor beta chain with its context. This CDR3 has 13 residues. Trimming cost V 2 bases and J 7 bases, with 8 bases left between them. Germline-derived CDR1 and CDR2 are SGHDN and FVKESK. The assay was immunoSEQ multiplex PCR, and TCRdb's table has in-frame clones only and misses some. The sample holds over 10,000 clones, 70% to 90% seen once. The sample originates from a study of tumor-infiltrating lymphocytes in localized non-small cell lung cancer. The J gene is TRBJ2-2, the V gene TRBV14, with unresolved D. Sequencing input: uninvolved lung tissue not adjacent to the tumor. The TCR was taken from a human donor with non-small cell lung cancer. The CDR3 sequence: CASSQFEDGELFF. In DNA, the CDR3 is TGTGCCAGCAGCCAATTTGAGGACGGGGAGCTGTTTTTT.